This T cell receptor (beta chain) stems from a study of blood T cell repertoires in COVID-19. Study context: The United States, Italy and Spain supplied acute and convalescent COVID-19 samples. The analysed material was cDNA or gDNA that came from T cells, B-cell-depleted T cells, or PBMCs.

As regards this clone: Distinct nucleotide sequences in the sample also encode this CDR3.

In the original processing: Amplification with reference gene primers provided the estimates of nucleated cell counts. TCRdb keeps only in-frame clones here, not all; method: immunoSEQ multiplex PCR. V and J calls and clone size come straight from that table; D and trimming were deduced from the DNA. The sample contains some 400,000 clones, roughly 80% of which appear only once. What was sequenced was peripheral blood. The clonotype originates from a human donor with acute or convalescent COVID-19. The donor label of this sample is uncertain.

The CDR3 nucleotides read TGTGCCAGCTCACCGACACGAAACACTGAAGCTTTCTTT. Its translation is CASSPTRNTEAFF. This sequence joins TRBV18 and TRBJ1-1; no firm D call. The ends were cut back, 3 bases at V and 2 bases at J, with 7 bases in the middle. This CDR3 is built from 13 residues. Germline V gene lookup returns CDR1 KGHSH and CDR2 LQKENI. The full variable domain, its missing parts supplied by reference TRBV18 and TRBJ1-1, is NAGVMQNPRHLVRRRGQEARLRCSPMKGHSHVYWYRQLPEEGLKFMVYLQKENIIDESGMPKERFSAEFPKEGPSILRIQQVVRGDSAAYFCASSPTRNTEAFFGQGTRLTVV.